The 22 T cell receptor beta chains presented below share a single source sample, sequenced in a study of beta chain features in type 1 diabetes (dated by TCRdb to the late 2010s). The library relied on the immunoSEQ multiplex PCR assay. The entire isolated RNA was reverse transcribed using the High Capacity cDNA Reverse Transcription Kit, and thus expressed TCRB transcripts were sequenced. The table was pulled from immuneACCESS by TCRdb, which kept in-frame rearrangements only. Such tables lose some clones; where checked, under half of the loss comes from unresolved V genes, and the rest has no known cause. This sample holds approximately 100,000 clones; approximately 30% were observed only once. The top ten clones comprise more than 0.45% of the sample. Their specific antigens are unknown. Broader findings and caveats from the paper: Type 1 diabetes patients showed a moderate but significant shortening of TCRB CDR3 length in all four CD4+ subsets.

The source material was central memory CD4+ T cells from blood. The receptors were gathered from a woman aged 18-29 years with type 1 diabetes.

This clone was seen a handful of times. This sequence joins TRBV30 and TRBJ1-4, with 9 bases lining up with TRBD1. Losses at the gene ends were 2 bases for V and 7 bases for J; bases not matched to a gene: 8. This CDR3 comprises 15 residues. CDR1 and CDR2 from the germline V gene are GTSNPN and SVGIG (reference sequence). CDR3 residues: CAWSTGDRDREKLFF. In DNA, the CDR3 is TGTGCCTGGAGTACCGGGGACAGGGACCGTGAAAAACTGTTTTTT.

The chain uses TRBV5-6 and TRBJ1-2; D might be TRBD1 (5 bases). V shed 4 bases and J shed 5 bases, with 15 bases lying between them. Germline CDR1 SGHDT, CDR2 YYEEEE. This CDR3 is 14 amino acids long. The DNA for the CDR3 is TGTGCCAGCAGCCGCGGGACTGCACTATATGGCTACACCTTC. This encodes CASSRGTALYGYTF.

The chain carries TRBV9 and TRBJ1-2; no reliable D call. This CDR3 has 12 residues. From germline, CDR1 is SGDLS and CDR2 YYNGEE. Trimming left V 7 bases short and J 0 bases short, with 7 bases between. CDR3 loop: CASGQANYGYTF. Written as DNA, the CDR3 is TGTGCCAGCGGCCAGGCTAACTATGGCTACACCTTC.

Comments on this clone: One junction end does not reproduce the germline sequence, and a read error may be involved. This chain uses TRBV29-1 with TRBJ2-2, with D possibly TRBD2 on 6 matching bases. In germline, CDR1 is SQVTM, CDR2 ANQGSEA. The CDR3 covers 14 residues. As DNA, the CDR3 is TGCAACGTTAGCGGACTATCGAACACCGGGGAGCTGTTTTTT. Its translation is CNVSGLSNTGELFF.

This clone appeared a single time. The chain employs TRBV11-2 and TRBJ1-4, with D possibly being TRBD1 (6 bases). Germline CDR1 reads SGHAT; CDR2 reads FQNNGV. CDR3 length: 19 amino acids. V shed 5 bases and J shed 0 bases, with 22 bases lying between them. The CDR3 DNA sequence: TGTGCCAGCAGCCCCTTAGGCAGGGGCAATGGCGCAACTAATGAAAAACTGTTTTTT. Its translation is CASSPLGRGNGATNEKLFF. The complete variable domain, with remaining parts taken from reference TRBV11-2 and TRBJ1-4, reads EAGVAQSPRYKIIEKRQSVAFWCNPISGHATLYWYQQILGQGPKLLIQFQNNGVVDDSQLPKDRFSAERLKGVDSTLKIQPAKLEDSAVYLCASSPLGRGNGATNEKLFFGSGTQLSVL.

The chain combines TRBV18 with TRBJ1-5; 10 bases align to TRBD1. J gave up 4 bases and V 2 bases, and 2 bases lay outside the gene matches. The CDR3 is 15 residues long. Germline V gene sequence: CDR1 KGHSH, CDR2 LQKENI. CDR3 DNA: TGTGCCAGCTCACCAAGGGGACAGGGGAATCAGCCCCAGCATTTT. This encodes CASSPRGQGNQPQHF.

The gene calls are TRBV2 and TRBJ2-7, with 8 bases identical to TRBD1. J was trimmed by 2 bases and V by 5 bases; bases with no gene match: 5. Germline-derived CDR1 and CDR2 are SNHLY and FYNNEI. The CDR3 totals 14 residues. CDR3 region: CASSYRQGTYEQYV. Here the CDR3 DNA reads TGTGCCAGCAGTTACAGACAGGGGACCTACGAGCAGTACGTC.

This chain joins TRBV2 and TRBJ1-2, with D perhaps matching TRBD1 (6 bases). Germline assignment: CDR1 SNHLY and CDR2 FYNNEI. V was shortened by 3 bases and J by 8 bases, with 16 bases between the two germline ends. This CDR3 has 14 residues. The CDR3 nucleotides are TGTGCCAGCAGTGATCTACAGGGAAGAGGCGGCTACACCTTC. Protein: CASSDLQGRGGYTF.

The V call is TRBV7-2, the J call TRBJ1-1, with 7 bases that match TRBD1. The CDR3 consists of 16 residues. The V gene's germline CDR1 is SGHTA and CDR2 FQGNSA. J was trimmed by 5 bases and V by 1 base; bases with no gene match: 10. The CDR3 protein is CASSLGLQGSRTEAFF. CDR3 nucleotide sequence: TGTGCCAGCAGCTTAGGGCTACAGGGGAGTCGGACTGAAGCTTTCTTT.

CDR3 in amino acids: CASSDTERGPQHF. CDR3 in DNA: TGTGCCAGCAGTGATACGGAAAGGGGGCCCCAGCATTTT. This rearrangement joins TRBV2 to TRBJ1-5; D may be TRBD1 (5 bases). Germline CDR1 reads SNHLY; CDR2 reads FYNNEI. The CDR3 extends over 13 amino acids. The V end lost 3 bases, the J end lost 9 bases, and 12 bases lay between the germline ends.

The genes are TRBV7-2 and TRBJ1-4, with D possibly TRBD1 on 5 matching bases. The CDR3 extends over 14 amino acids. Germline CDR1 SGHTA, CDR2 FQGNSA. V was pared by 4 bases and J by 8 bases, with 14 bases between. The CDR3 reads CASSSAGGREKLFF. As DNA, the CDR3 is TGTGCCAGCAGCTCGGCCGGGGGGAGGGAAAAACTGTTTTTT.

This clone was observed a handful of times. Additional DNA sequences in this sample encode the identical CDR3. The chain combines TRBV7-8 with TRBJ2-1, with TRBD1 matching 12 bases. Germline CDR1 SGHVS, CDR2 FQNEAQ. V lost 1 base and J lost 2; bases outside the gene matches: 3. CDR3 size: 17 residues. The CDR3 DNA reads as TGTGCCAGCAGCTTAGGGGGACAGGGGGCCACCTACAATGAGCAGTTCTTC. Encoded protein: CASSLGGQGATYNEQFF.

The V and J genes are TRBV19 and TRBJ2-1, with 9 bases matching TRBD2. J was trimmed by 2 bases and V by 4 bases; bases with no gene match: 3. The germline gives CDR1 LNHDA, CDR2 SQIVND (reference sequence). There are 15 residues in the CDR3. The CDR3 DNA follows: TGTGCCAGTAGTACCGGGACTAGCACCTACAATGAGCAGTTCTTC. It is translated as CASSTGTSTYNEQFF.

Only a few counts were recorded for this clone. This sequence joins TRBV6-6 and TRBJ1-4; D is possibly TRBD1 (6 bases). The V and J ends lost 7 bases and 5 bases respectively, with 20 bases between them. This CDR3 has 16 residues. CDR1 and CDR2 from the germline V gene are MNHNY and SVGAGI (reference sequence). In nucleotides, the CDR3 is TGTGCCAGCACCTACGGACAGCAAGGTCAGAATGAAAAACTGTTTTTT. Translating it yields CASTYGQQGQNEKLFF.

V usage is TRBV6-1 and J usage is TRBJ1-5, with a tentative D call TRBD1 (5 bases). Germline CDR1 reads MNHNS; CDR2 reads SASEGT. There are 14 residues in the CDR3. Trimming cost V 2 bases and J 7 bases, with 12 bases left between them. The CDR3 nucleotides read TGTGCCAGCAGTGAAACGGCAGGGTGGCAGCCCCAGCATTTT. Its translation: CASSETAGWQPQHF.

The rearrangement joins TRBV4-3 to TRBJ1-3; D is possibly TRBD1 (5 bases). The CDR3 covers 18 residues. Germline lookup yields CDR1 LGHNA and CDR2 YSLEER. V lost 0 bases to trimming and J lost 0 bases, with 15 bases between them. The CDR3: CASSQDISGGGSGNTIYF. For the CDR3, the DNA is TGCGCCAGCAGCCAAGATATTAGTGGGGGAGGCTCTGGAAACACCATATATTTT.

J is TRBJ2-3 and V is TRBV5-1; 8 bases fit TRBD2. CDR1 is SGHRS, CDR2 YFSETQ, per germline. Unmatched junction bases numbered 2, after V lost 2 bases and J lost 3 bases. This CDR3 has 14 amino acids. CDR3 coding DNA: TGCGCCAGCAGCTTAGGACTAGCTACAGATACGCAGTATTTT. Residues: CASSLGLATDTQYF.

J is TRBJ1-2 and V is TRBV28; D is perhaps TRBD1 (6 bases). Germline lookup yields CDR1 MDHEN and CDR2 SYDVKM. Trimming shortened V by 2 bases and J by 8 bases, and 15 bases separated the two germline ends. The CDR3 runs 14 residues. The CDR3 here is CASSLEGGRRGYTF. DNA for the CDR3: TGTGCCAGCAGTTTAGAGGGGGGGCGCCGGGGCTACACCTTC.

V usage is TRBV6-6 and J usage is TRBJ1-4; 9 bases are shared with TRBD1. This CDR3 comprises 16 residues. V shed 5 bases and J 5 bases; nucleotides not matched to a gene: 9. Germline assignment: CDR1 MNHNY and CDR2 SVGAGI (reference sequence). The CDR3 spells CASSGGKTGGNEKLFF. The CDR3 DNA sequence: TGTGCCAGCAGTGGGGGCAAGACAGGGGGGAATGAAAAACTGTTTTTT.

There are a few counts of this clone. The DNA of the CDR3 is TGTGCCAGCCGCAAAACCGGGACAGAAGCTTTCTTT. Protein sequence: CASRKTGTEAFF. This sequence joins TRBV28 and TRBJ1-1, with a possible D match to TRBD1 (6 bases). The germline V gene encodes CDR1 MDHEN and CDR2 SYDVKM. V lost 8 bases, J lost 8 bases, and 15 bases lay in between. CDR3 length: 12 amino acids.

This clone appeared a few times. V is TRBV6-5 and J is TRBJ2-3; the D gene is possibly TRBD1 (5 bases). This CDR3 contains 16 residues. V was cut by 0 bases and J by 4 bases, with 14 bases left in between. Per germline, CDR1 MNHEY and CDR2 SVGAGI. The CDR3, as DNA: TGTGCCAGCAGTTACTCGAGTCAACAGGTAGCAGATACGCAGTATTTT. This encodes CASSYSSQQVADTQYF.

The chain has TRBV23-1 and TRBJ2-7; D is possibly TRBD2 (7 bases). TRBV23-1 is marked as an open reading frame, function uncertain. V lost 0 bases to trimming and J lost 3 bases, with 12 bases between them. The CDR3 extends over 15 amino acids. Here the CDR3 reads CASSQSGGAIYEQYV. The CDR3 DNA reads as TGCGCCAGCAGTCAATCGGGGGGGGCCATCTACGAGCAGTACGTC.